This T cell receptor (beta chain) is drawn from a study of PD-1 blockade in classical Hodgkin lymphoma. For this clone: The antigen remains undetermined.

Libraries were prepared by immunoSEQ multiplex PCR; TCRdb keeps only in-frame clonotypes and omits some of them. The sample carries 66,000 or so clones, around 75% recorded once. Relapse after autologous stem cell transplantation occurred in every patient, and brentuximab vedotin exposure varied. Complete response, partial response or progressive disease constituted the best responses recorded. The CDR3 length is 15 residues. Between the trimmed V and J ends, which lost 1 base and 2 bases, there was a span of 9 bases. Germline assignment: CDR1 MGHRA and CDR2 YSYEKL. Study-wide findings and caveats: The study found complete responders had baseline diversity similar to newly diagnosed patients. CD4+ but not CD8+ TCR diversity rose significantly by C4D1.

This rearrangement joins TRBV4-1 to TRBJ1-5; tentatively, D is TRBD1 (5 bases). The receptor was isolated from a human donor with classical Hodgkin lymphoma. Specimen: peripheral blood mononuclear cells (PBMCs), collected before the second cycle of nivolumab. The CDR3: CASSQGGGGNQPQHF. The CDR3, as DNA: TGCGCCAGCAGCCAAGGGGGAGGGGGCAATCAGCCCCAGCATTTT.